This TCR beta chain is from a study of blood T cell repertoires in COVID-19. The V end lost 4 bases, the J end lost 7 bases, and 11 bases lay between the germline ends. The CDR3 has 12 amino acids. Germline V lookup: CDR1 SGHDT, CDR2 YYEEEE. Everyone who took part was about 18 to 90 years old, and they came from about 25 US areas. Profiled with immunoSEQ multiplex PCR; TCRdb holds only in-frame clones, not every one. The profile shows around 200,000 clones, around 84% of them singletons. The sequencing input was PBMCs or T cells enriched from blood (not recorded which). The chain recombines TRBV5-6 with TRBJ1-1; D gene uncertain. This TCR was recovered from a woman aged 40 to 50 with acute COVID-19. CDR3: CASSHRVSEAFF. The CDR3 nucleotides are TGTGCCAGCAGCCATCGTGTTAGTGAAGCTTTCTTT.